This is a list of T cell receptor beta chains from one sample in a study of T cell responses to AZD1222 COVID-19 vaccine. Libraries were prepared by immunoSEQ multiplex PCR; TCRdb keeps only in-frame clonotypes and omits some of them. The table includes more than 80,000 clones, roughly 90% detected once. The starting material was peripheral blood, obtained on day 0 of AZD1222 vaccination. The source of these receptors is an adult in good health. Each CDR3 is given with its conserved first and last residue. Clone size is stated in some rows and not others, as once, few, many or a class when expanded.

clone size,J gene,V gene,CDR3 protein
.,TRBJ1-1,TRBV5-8,CASSPWETGNTEAFF
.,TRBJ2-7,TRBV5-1,CASSSGLTGVFRYEQYF
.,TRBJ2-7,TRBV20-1,CSASSSYEQYF
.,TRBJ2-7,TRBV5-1,CASSLATGTGTYEQYF
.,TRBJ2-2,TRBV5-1,CASSLPSSGRPGELFF
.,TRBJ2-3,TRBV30,CAWRDRSRTDTQYF
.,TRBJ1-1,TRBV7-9,CASSLEGGTEAFF
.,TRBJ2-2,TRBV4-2,CASSQDSTVGGVVGELFF
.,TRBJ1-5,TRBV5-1,CASSPGTNNQPQHF
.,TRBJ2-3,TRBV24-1,CATSDYVGRADTQYF
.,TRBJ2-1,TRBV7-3,CASSFDRANEQFF
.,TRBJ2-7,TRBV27,CASSLSRDGLEQYF
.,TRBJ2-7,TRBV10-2,CASSEFLPGLAESYEQYF
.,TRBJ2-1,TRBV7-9,CASSPRGHVFF
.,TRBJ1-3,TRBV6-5,CASSSGGSGNTIYF
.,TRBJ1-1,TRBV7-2,CASSLRGPRWAEAFF
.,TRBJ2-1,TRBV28,CASSTTSGLYNEQFF
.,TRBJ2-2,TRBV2,CASLGYSANTGELFF
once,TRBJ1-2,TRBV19,CASSMRSALRGLEIYGYTF
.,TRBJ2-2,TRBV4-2,CASSQAPSGTSGNTGELFF
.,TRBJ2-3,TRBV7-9,CASSDPRGPDTQYF
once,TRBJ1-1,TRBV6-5,CASSFRRDTEAFF
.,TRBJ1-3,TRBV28,CASKDSTGNTIYF
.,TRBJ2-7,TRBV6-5,CASTNPGNEQYF
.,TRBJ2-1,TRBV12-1,CASSPYRRLAGGTPYSYNEQFF
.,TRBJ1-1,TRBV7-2,CASRIALRENTEAFF
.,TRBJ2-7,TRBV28,CASSFSYEQYF
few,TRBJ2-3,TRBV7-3,CASSSDRTDTQYF
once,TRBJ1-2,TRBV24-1,CATSDSLASGYTF
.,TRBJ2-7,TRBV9,CASSVGGPSYEQYF
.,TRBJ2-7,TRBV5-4,CASSFNREQYF
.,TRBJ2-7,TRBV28,CASSPSGTDHSYEQYF
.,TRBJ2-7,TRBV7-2,CASSLVSAGSYEQYF
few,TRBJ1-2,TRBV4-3,CASSPGGIGGNYGYTF
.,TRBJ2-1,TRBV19,CASSIRPLAGGSNEQFF
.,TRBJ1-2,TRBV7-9,CASSIQDSIYGYTF
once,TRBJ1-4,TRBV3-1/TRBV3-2,CASSQGAPGTSRVFF
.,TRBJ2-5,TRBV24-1,CATSDPGRSQETQYF
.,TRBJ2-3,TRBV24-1,CATSDGGSLDTQYF
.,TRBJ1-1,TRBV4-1,CASSRGQGPLNTEAFF
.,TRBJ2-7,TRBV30,CAWSVQRDRVGEQYF
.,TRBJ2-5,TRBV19,CASSIDGLMAGLETQYF
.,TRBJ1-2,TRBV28,CASSLGGWGDGYTF
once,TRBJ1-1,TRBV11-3,CASSLEGQGAAFF
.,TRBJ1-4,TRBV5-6,CASSFGGAEEKLFF
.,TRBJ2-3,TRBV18,CASSSDRSTDTQYF
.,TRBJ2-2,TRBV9,CASSGTSRTGELFF
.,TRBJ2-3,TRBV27,CASSSGQPSTQYF
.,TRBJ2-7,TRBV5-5,CASSFFGTGPYEQYF
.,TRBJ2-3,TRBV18,CASSTSAALGDTQYF
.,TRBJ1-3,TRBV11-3,CASSWGAGNTIYF
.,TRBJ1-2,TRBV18,CASIDRAANYGYTF
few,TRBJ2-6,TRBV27,CASRASGGANVLTF
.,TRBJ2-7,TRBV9,CASSVAGTGDGEQYF
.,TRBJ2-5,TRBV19,CASSIPREAQYF
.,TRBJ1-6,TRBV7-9,CASPVAQGENSPLHF
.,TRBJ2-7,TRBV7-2,CASSFRRGLSYEQYF
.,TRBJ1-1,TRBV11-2,CASSSSRFTEAFF
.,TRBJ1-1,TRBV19,CASSIGAGTEAFF
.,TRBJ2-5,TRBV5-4,CASSPSTGWETQYF